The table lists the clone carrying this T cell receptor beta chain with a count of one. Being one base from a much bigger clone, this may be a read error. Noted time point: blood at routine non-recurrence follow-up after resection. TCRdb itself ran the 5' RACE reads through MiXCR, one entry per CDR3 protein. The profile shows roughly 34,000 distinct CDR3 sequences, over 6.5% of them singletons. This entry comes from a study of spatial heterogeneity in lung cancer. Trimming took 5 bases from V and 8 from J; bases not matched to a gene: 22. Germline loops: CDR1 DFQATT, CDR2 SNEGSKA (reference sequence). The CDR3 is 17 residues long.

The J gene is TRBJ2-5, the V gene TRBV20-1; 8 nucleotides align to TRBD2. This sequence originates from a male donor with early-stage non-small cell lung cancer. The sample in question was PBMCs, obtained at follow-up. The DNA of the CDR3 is TGCAGTGCTGGACCCTCTTTTAGCGGGGCCATCGTGGTAACCCAGTACTTC. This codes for CSAGPSFSGAIVVTQYF.